Shown below are 2 T cell receptor beta chains from a single sample sequenced in a study of T-cell reconstitution after alpha-beta-depleted transplantation in children. This sample's TCRbeta library carried unique molecular identifier barcodes. TCRdb re-called the PCR reads through MiXCR, storing one row per CDR3 protein. Of approximately 630,000 distinct CDR3 sequences in the sample, around 14% are singletons; the top ten hold 0.75% to 0.85%. The material was PBMCs, obtained before TCRalphabeta/CD19-depleted stem cell transplant. Receptor source: a girl aged 2-9 years with congenital amegakaryocytic thrombocytopenia, due to receive a stem cell transplant.

Regarding this clonotype: A much larger clone lies a single base off, so this may be a read error. The conserved final phenylalanine or tryptophan is absent from the CDR3, which likely points to a read error. The chain couples TRBV20-1 to TRBJ2-1, with 8 bases matching TRBD2. The CDR3 length is 14 residues. The germline CDR1 and CDR2 sequences are DFQATT and SNEGSKA (reference sequence). J lost 5 bases, V lost 4 bases, and 7 bases had no gene match. CDR3 in amino acids: CSAKAGGPDNEQFI. In DNA form, the CDR3 reads TGCAGTGCTAAGGCGGGAGGCCCGGACAATGAGCAGTTCATC.

The V and J genes are TRBV4-1 and TRBJ2-3, with 10 bases fitting TRBD2. The CDR3 length is 16 residues. Germline V gene sequence: CDR1 MGHRA, CDR2 YSYEKL. J gave up 14 bases and V 0 bases, and 14 bases lay outside the gene matches. Written as DNA, the CDR3 is TGCGCCAGCAGCCAAGATGGGCGGTTAAGCGGGAGGGCCCCGTATTTT. This encodes CASSQDGRLSGRAPYF.